This T cell receptor beta chain emerged from a study of molecular identifiers for immune sequencing clone quantification. At the level of the study: The replicate experiment used RNA from roughly 20,000 or 100,000 naive CD8 cells. This RNA was split into five aliquots, and four of them were sequenced.

The CDR3 consists of 15 residues. CDR1 is SEHNR and CDR2 is FQNEAQ in the germline V gene (reference sequence). When naive CD8 T cells were sorted, they were gated as CD8+CD4-CCR7+CD45RA+. Previously described methods and listed TCR primers were employed for the bulk TCR libraries. One entry per CDR3 protein, called by TCRdb with MiXCR from the PCR reads. The repertoire holds over 600,000 distinct CDR3 sequences, with just under 20% as singletons. Points on this clonotype: A read error may explain this, as a much larger clone is one base away.

The sequencing sample was made of naive CD8+ T cells from blood, with Jurkat cell RNA spiked in. The subset is: FACS-sorted CD8+CD4-CCR7+CD45RA+ naive T cells. This TCR was recovered from a human donor in good health. Some libraries in this study had Jurkat cell RNA spiked in. The chain combines TRBV7-9 with TRBJ2-2; D unclear. This chain's CDR3 is CAGSLADENTGELFF. The CDR3 DNA follows: TGTGCCGGCAGCTTAGCAGACGAGAACACCGGGGAGCTGTTTTTT.